This passage covers 23 T cell receptor beta chains from one sample sequenced in a study of blood T cell repertoires in COVID-19. Only in-frame clones appear in the TCRdb table, and some are missing; sequencing was by immunoSEQ multiplex PCR. The sample consists of around 160,000 clones, roughly 90% of them appearing once. Material for sequencing was peripheral blood. These receptors all stem from a man aged 55 to 70 with acute or convalescent COVID-19.

The chain recombines TRBV10-3 with TRBJ2-7; the D gene is possibly TRBD1 (6 bases). The CDR3 consists of 16 residues. The germline CDR1 and CDR2 sequences are ENHRY and SYGVKD. With 0 bases removed from V and 9 bases from J, the gap between germline ends came to 21 bases. The CDR3 here is CAISESRTELSNGQYF. The CDR3 nucleotides read TGTGCCATCAGTGAGTCTCGGACAGAGCTTAGTAATGGGCAGTACTTC.

This CDR3 reads CASSTREMDTGELFF. DNA of the CDR3: TGCGCCAGCAGCACCAGGGAAATGGACACCGGGGAGCTGTTTTTT. This chain links TRBV5-1 with TRBJ2-2; TRBD1 might be the D (5 bases). V shed 4 bases and J shed 3 bases, with 13 bases lying between them. CDR1 is SGHRS, CDR2 YFSETQ, per germline. The CDR3 has 15 residues.

This clone was seen a few times. This CDR3 is CSASSRSRDRADGGYTF. The CDR3 bases are TGCAGTGCTAGTTCCCGTTCGCGAGACAGGGCGGACGGTGGCTACACCTTC. The rearrangement uses TRBV20-1 and TRBJ1-2; 7 bases line up with TRBD1. Germline V gene lookup returns CDR1 DFQATT and CDR2 SNEGSKA (reference sequence). V shed 3 bases and J 7 bases; nucleotides not matched to a gene: 20. The CDR3 contains 17 residues.

The chain couples TRBV11-2 to TRBJ1-1; D is ambiguous. The ends were cut back, 3 bases at V and 1 base at J, with 6 bases in the middle. Germline V CDR1 and CDR2: SGHAT, FQNNGV. This CDR3 has 13 amino acids. The CDR3 DNA is TGTGCCAGCAGCTTGCGGGAGAACACTGAAGCTTTCTTT. Translated: CASSLRENTEAFF.

The genes are TRBV21-1 and TRBJ2-7; the table's D call, TRBD2, has no DNA check behind it. TRBV21-1 is a pseudogene locus. This CDR3 region has 15 residues. In DNA form, the CDR3 reads TGTGCCAGCAGCAAAGGGACTAGCGGGCACTACGAGCAGTACTTC. Protein sequence: CASSKGTSGHYEQYF.

CDR3 region: CASSIHDRGNTEAFF. CDR3 DNA: TGTGCCAGCAGTATACATGACAGGGGGAACACTGAAGCTTTCTTT. This chain joins TRBV27 and TRBJ1-1, with 8 positions matching TRBD1. This CDR3 has 15 residues. Germline V gene sequence: CDR1 MNHEY, CDR2 SMNVEV (reference sequence). Losses at the gene ends were 5 bases for V and 1 base for J; bases not matched to a gene: 6.

V gene TRBV6-6 combines with J gene TRBJ1-6, with 12 bases identical to TRBD1. The V gene end was trimmed by 5 bases and the J gene end by 9 bases; junction bases not matched to a gene: 20. The CDR3 runs 20 residues. CDR1 is MNHNY and CDR2 is SVGAGI in the germline V gene (reference sequence). Here the CDR3 reads CASSQSARTLGTGGSSPLHF. In nucleotides, the CDR3 is TGTGCCAGCAGTCAATCGGCTCGTACTCTCGGGACAGGGGGCTCTTCACCCCTCCACTTT.

CDR3 protein: CASSTFSGNTEAFF. For the CDR3, the DNA is TGTGCCAGCAGTACATTCTCTGGGAACACTGAAGCTTTCTTT. The chain recombines TRBV2 with TRBJ1-1, with D uncertain. CDR1 and CDR2 from the germline V gene are SNHLY and FYNNEI. The V gene lost 5 bases and the J gene lost 1 base, with 11 bases spanning the gap. CDR3 size: 14 residues.

The chain joins TRBV11-1 to TRBJ1-1; TRBD1 agrees at 10 bases. With V trimmed by 6 bases and J by 1 base, 5 bases remained unmatched. CDR3 length: 15 residues. Germline V gene data show CDR1 as SGHAT and CDR2 as FQDESV (reference sequence). Here the CDR3 reads CASSLTGGTNTEAFF. The DNA for the CDR3 is TGTGCCAGCAGTTTGACAGGGGGCACGAACACTGAAGCTTTCTTT.

This clone came up a few times. The chain joins TRBV6-5 to TRBJ1-1; D is uncertain. CDR3 length: 13 amino acids. Germline values: CDR1 MNHEY, CDR2 SVGAGI. Trimming shortened V by 8 bases and J by 3 bases, and 13 bases separated the two germline ends. CDR3: CASVRHQDTEAFF. The CDR3 DNA reads TGTGCCAGCGTACGCCACCAGGACACTGAAGCTTTCTTT.

The chain joins TRBV12-3 or TRBV12-4 to TRBJ2-7; no firm D call. Trimming removed 6 bases from V and 1 base from J, with 10 bases in between. The CDR3 is 13 amino acids. The CDR3 here is CASSSDGSYEQYF. The CDR3 DNA is TGTGCCAGCAGCTCAGACGGGTCCTACGAGCAGTACTTC.

V gene TRBV19 combines with J gene TRBJ1-5; 12 bases align to TRBD1. The CDR3 totals 17 residues. Germline CDR1 reads LNHDA; CDR2 reads SQIVND (reference sequence). Trimming cost V 4 bases and J 1 base; bases outside gene matches: 5. CDR3 in amino acids: CASSRDRGPGSNQPQHF. The CDR3 DNA is TGTGCCAGTAGTAGGGACAGGGGGCCGGGCAGCAATCAGCCCCAGCATTTT.

The chain recombines TRBV6-5 with TRBJ2-2, with D perhaps TRBD1 (6 bases). Looked up from germline, CDR1 is MNHEY and CDR2 is SVGAGI. Trimming took off 3 bases at V and 5 bases at J, with 13 bases between the two ends. This CDR3 contains 15 residues. The CDR3: CASSYSGTYTGELFF. The CDR3 DNA follows: TGTGCCAGCAGTTATTCCGGGACATATACCGGGGAGCTGTTTTTT.

This chain joins TRBV4-3 and TRBJ1-6, with a weak D call TRBD1 (6 bases). CDR3 length: 21 residues. Germline V gives CDR1 LGHNA, CDR2 YSLEER. Trimming cost V 1 base and J 0 bases, with 22 bases left between them. CDR3 DNA: TGCGCCAGCAGCCAAGGGTCGGGGGGCCCGCCGAAGAGCTCCTATAATTCACCCCTCCACTTT. Amino acid sequence: CASSQGSGGPPKSSYNSPLHF.

A single count supports this clone. The rearrangement uses TRBV5-1 and TRBJ2-3; TRBD1 might be the D (5 bases). CDR1 is SGHRS and CDR2 is YFSETQ in the germline V gene. Trimming left V 0 bases short and J 1 base short, with 9 bases between. The CDR3 runs to 15 residues. Here the CDR3 reads CASSLVYRRTDTQYF. CDR3 DNA sequence: TGCGCCAGCAGCTTGGTCTACAGGCGCACAGATACGCAGTATTTT.

The chain employs TRBV11-2 and TRBJ2-3; no reliable D call. V lost 6 bases and J 5 bases, leaving 12 bases between the germline ends. The CDR3 is 13 residues long. From germline, CDR1 is SGHAT and CDR2 FQNNGV. The CDR3 DNA reads TGTGCCAGCAGAAGTCTGAGGCGAGATACGCAGTATTTT. This translates into CASRSLRRDTQYF.

The chain joins TRBV19 to TRBJ1-2; D remains ambiguous. This CDR3 spans 12 amino acids. V lost 3 bases and J lost 3, with 5 bases in between. CDR1 is LNHDA, CDR2 SQIVND, per germline (reference sequence). The CDR3 reads CASSIADYGYTF. The CDR3 DNA is TGTGCCAGTAGTATTGCGGACTATGGCTACACCTTC.

CDR3 amino acids: CAWSRDRGSGFSPLHF. In nucleotides, the CDR3 is TGTGCCTGGAGTCGGGACAGGGGTTCCGGTTTTTCACCCCTCCACTTT. The chain couples TRBV30 to TRBJ1-6; TRBD1 matches 10 bases. Germline CDR1 GTSNPN, CDR2 SVGIG (reference sequence). The V segment lost 2 bases and the J segment 9 bases; nucleotides outside the gene matches: 10. The CDR3 length is 16 residues.

The chain is built from TRBV5-8 and TRBJ1-2; 7 bases agree with TRBD1. CDR1 SGHTS and CDR2 YDEGEE come from the germline V gene. The trim removed 0 bases at V and 5 bases at J, leaving 7 bases unmatched. CDR3 length: 15 amino acids. The CDR3 DNA reads TGTGCCAGCAGCTTGGGACTACAGGGGAAATATGGCTACACCTTC. This sequence encodes CASSLGLQGKYGYTF.

This chain links TRBV12-3 or TRBV12-4 with TRBJ2-1, with 7 positions matching TRBD2. V shed 6 bases and J 7 bases; nucleotides not matched to a gene: 6. There are 13 residues in the CDR3. As DNA, the CDR3 is TGTGCCAGCAGCCGAGGACTAGGGAATGAGCAGTTCTTC. This sequence encodes CASSRGLGNEQFF.

The chain is built from TRBV10-3 and TRBJ1-1; 8 bases are shared with TRBD1. Germline CDR1 and CDR2: ENHRY and SYGVKD. With 7 bases clipped from V and 1 base from J, the junction kept 2 bases outside the gene matches. The CDR3 is 13 residues long. The CDR3 nucleotides read TGTGCCATCACCGGACAGGGGAACACTGAAGCTTTCTTT. Protein: CAITGQGNTEAFF.

This chain uses TRBV20-1 with TRBJ2-1, with D uncertain. CDR3 length: 10 amino acids. V was trimmed by 7 bases and J by 8 bases, leaving 9 bases between them. Per the germline V gene, CDR1 is DFQATT and CDR2 is SNEGSKA (reference sequence). This chain's CDR3 is CSVSSHEQFF. As DNA, the CDR3 is TGCAGTGTATCGTCTCATGAGCAGTTCTTC.

The chain has TRBV12-3 or TRBV12-4 and TRBJ1-3; D is undetermined. Trimming left V 3 bases short and J 4 bases short, with 4 bases between. CDR3 size: 12 residues. The CDR3 sequence: CASSFMGNTIYF. The CDR3 DNA follows: TGTGCCAGCAGTTTTATGGGAAACACCATATATTTT.